Included here is one T cell receptor (beta chain) sequence, with context. CDR1 LGHDT and CDR2 YNNKEL come from the germline V gene (reference sequence). Trimming pared 4 bases from V and 0 bases from J, leaving 7 bases between. The CDR3 is 15 residues long. Residents of about two dozen US areas, aged about 18 to 89 years, made up the participants. Participant-given clinical history determined each cohort assignment. Assay used: immunoSEQ multiplex PCR; TCRdb lists only in-frame clones, some missing. The sample has about 210,000 clones, 81% seen once. These data originate in a study of blood T cell repertoires in COVID-19. Study as a whole: Acute and convalescent COVID-19 samples came from the United States, Italy and Spain. From T cells, B-cell-depleted T cells, or PBMCs came the material, which was cDNA or gDNA.

The source is a woman between 50 and 59 years old with acute COVID-19. V is TRBV3-1 (or the pseudogene TRBV3-2) and J is TRBJ2-6; no clear D. Sequencing was performed on PBMCs or T cells enriched from blood (not recorded which). The CDR3 spells CASSRAGSGANVLTF. The CDR3 coding sequence is TGTGCCAGCAGCCGAGCCGGCTCTGGGGCCAACGTCCTGACTTTC.